This entry concerns a single T cell receptor (beta chain). These data belong to a study of blood T cell repertoires in COVID-19. The CDR3 consists of 14 residues. V lost 8 bases, J lost 0 bases, and 14 bases lay in between. Germline lookup yields CDR1 SGHRS and CDR2 YFSETQ. The protocol was immunoSEQ multiplex PCR, while the TCRdb copy is restricted to in-frame clones and leaves out a portion. The sample records fewer than 450,000 clones, around 89% being singletons. This chain joins TRBV5-1 and TRBJ1-1, with D maybe TRBD1 (5 bases). This receptor was taken from a woman in her fifties or sixties with COVID-19, enrolled during active disease. Material: peripheral blood. The CDR3 loop is CASTLGGMNTEAFF. In nucleotides, the CDR3 is TGCGCCAGTACTCTGGGGGGGATGAACACTGAAGCTTTCTTT.